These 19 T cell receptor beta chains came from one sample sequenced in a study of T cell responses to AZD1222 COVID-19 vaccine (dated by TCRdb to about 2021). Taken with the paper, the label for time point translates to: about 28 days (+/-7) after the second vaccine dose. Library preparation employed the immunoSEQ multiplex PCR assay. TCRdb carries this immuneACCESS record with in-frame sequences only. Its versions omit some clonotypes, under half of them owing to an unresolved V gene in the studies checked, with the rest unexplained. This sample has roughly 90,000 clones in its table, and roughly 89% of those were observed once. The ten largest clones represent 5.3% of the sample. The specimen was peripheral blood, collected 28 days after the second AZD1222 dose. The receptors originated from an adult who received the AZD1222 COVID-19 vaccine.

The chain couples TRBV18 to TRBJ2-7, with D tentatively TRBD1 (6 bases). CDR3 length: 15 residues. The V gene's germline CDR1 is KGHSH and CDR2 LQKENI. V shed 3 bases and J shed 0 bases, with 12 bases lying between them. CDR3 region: CASSPSGQSSYEQYF. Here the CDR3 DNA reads TGTGCCAGCTCACCGTCAGGACAGAGCTCCTACGAGCAGTACTTC.

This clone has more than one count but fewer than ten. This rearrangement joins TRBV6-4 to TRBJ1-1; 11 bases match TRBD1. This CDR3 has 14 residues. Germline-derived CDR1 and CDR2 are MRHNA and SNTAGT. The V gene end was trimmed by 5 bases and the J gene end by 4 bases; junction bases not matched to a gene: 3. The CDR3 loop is CASSPGTGGTEAFF. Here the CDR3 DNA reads TGTGCCAGCAGTCCCGGGACAGGGGGCACTGAAGCTTTCTTT.

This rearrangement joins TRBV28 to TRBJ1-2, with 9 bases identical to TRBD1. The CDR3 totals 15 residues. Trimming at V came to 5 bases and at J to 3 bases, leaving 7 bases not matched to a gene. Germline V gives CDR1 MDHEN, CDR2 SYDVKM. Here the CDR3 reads CASSTTGQGDYGYTF. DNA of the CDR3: TGTGCCAGCAGTACGACGGGACAGGGAGACTATGGCTACACCTTC.

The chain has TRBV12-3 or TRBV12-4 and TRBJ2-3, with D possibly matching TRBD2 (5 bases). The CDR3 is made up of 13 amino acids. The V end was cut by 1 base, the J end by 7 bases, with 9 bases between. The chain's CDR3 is CASSLDRGYTQYF. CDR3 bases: TGTGCCAGCAGTTTAGATCGGGGATATACGCAGTATTTT.

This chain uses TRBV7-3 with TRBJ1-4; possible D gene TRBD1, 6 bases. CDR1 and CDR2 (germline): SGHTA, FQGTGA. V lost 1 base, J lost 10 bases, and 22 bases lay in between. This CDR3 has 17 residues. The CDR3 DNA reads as TGTGCCAGCAGCTTAAGAGAGGGGGTATACTACTGGGGAAAACTGTTTTTT. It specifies CASSLREGVYYWGKLFF.

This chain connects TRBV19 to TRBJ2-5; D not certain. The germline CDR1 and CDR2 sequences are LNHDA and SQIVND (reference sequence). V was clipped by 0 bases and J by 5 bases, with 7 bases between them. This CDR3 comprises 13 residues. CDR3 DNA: TGTGCCAGTAGTATAGATTTAGAGGAGACCCAGTACTTC. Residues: CASSIDLEETQYF.

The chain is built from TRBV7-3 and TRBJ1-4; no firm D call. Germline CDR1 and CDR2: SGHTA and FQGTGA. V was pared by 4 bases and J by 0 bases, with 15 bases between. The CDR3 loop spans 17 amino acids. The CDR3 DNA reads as TGTGCCAGCAGCTCCCTCGGGCGTGTCGCAACTAATGAAAAACTGTTTTTT. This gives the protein CASSSLGRVATNEKLFF.

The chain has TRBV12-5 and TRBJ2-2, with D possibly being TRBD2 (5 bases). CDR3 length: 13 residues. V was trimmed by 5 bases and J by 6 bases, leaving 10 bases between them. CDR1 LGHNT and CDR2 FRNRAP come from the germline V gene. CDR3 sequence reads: CASGLAVAGELFF. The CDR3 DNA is TGTGCTAGTGGTCTAGCAGTAGCCGGGGAGCTGTTTTTT.

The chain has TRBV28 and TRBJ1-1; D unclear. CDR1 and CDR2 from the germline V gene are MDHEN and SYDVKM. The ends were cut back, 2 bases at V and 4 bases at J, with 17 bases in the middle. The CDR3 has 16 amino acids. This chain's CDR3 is CASSLGIRMNPTEAFF. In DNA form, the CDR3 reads TGTGCCAGCAGTTTAGGTATCAGGATGAACCCCACTGAAGCTTTCTTT.

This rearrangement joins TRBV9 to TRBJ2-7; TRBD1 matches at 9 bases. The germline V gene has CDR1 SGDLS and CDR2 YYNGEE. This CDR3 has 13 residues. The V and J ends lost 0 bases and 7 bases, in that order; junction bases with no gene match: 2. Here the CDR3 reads CASSVVGQGEQYF. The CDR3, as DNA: TGTGCCAGCAGCGTAGTGGGACAGGGAGAGCAGTACTTC.

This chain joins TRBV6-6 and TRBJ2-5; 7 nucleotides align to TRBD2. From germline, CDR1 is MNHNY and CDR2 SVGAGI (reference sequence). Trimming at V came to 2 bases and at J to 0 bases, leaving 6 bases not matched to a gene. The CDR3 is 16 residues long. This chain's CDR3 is CASSYGLGGYQETQYF. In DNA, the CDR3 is TGTGCCAGCAGTTACGGTCTGGGGGGGTACCAAGAGACCCAGTACTTC.

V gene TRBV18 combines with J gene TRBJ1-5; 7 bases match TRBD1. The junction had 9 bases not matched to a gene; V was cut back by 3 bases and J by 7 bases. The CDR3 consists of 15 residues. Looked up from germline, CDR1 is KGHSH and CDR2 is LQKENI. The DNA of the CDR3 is TGTGCCAGCTCACCCTCCCGACAGGGAGGACAGCCCCAGCATTTT. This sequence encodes CASSPSRQGGQPQHF.

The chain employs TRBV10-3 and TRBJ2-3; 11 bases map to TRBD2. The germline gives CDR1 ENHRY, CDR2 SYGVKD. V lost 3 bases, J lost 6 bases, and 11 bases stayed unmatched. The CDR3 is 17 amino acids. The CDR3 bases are TGTGCCATCAGTGAACCGACTAGCGGGACCTCAGGGGATACGCAGTATTTT. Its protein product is CAISEPTSGTSGDTQYF.

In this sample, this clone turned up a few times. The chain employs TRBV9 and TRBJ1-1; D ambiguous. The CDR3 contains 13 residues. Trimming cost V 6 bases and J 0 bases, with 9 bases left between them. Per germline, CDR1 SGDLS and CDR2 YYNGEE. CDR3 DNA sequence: TGTGCCAGCAAGTCTGGCGTGAACACTGAAGCTTTCTTT. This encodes CASKSGVNTEAFF. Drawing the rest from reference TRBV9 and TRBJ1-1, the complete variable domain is DSGVTQTPKHLITATGQRVTLRCSPRSGDLSVYWYQQSLDQGLQFLIQYYNGEERAKGNILERFSAQQFPDLHSELNLSSLELGDSALYFCASKSGVNTEAFFGQGTRLTVV.

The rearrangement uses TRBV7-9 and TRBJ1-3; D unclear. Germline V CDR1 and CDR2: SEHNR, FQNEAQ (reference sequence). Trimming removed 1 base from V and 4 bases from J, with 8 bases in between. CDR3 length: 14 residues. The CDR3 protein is CASSLVTAGNTIYF. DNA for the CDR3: TGTGCCAGCAGCTTAGTTACCGCCGGAAACACCATATATTTT.

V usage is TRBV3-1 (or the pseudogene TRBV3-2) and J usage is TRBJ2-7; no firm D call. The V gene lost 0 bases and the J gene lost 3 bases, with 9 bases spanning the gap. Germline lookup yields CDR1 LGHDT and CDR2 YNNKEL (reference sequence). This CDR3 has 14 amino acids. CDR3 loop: CASSQDIGNYEQYF. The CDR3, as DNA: TGTGCCAGCAGCCAAGATATTGGGAACTACGAGCAGTACTTC.

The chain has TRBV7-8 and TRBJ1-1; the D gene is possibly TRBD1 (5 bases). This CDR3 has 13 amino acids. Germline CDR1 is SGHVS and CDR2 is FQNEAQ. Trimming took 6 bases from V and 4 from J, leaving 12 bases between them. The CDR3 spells CASRLQGVTEAFF. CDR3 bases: TGTGCCAGCAGGCTTCAGGGAGTCACTGAAGCTTTCTTT.

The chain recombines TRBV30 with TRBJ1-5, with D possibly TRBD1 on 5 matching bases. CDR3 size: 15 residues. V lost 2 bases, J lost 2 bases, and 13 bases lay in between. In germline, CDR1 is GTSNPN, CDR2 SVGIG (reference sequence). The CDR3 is CAWSHLGPGNQPQHF. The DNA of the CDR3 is TGTGCCTGGAGTCACCTGGGACCGGGCAATCAGCCCCAGCATTTT.

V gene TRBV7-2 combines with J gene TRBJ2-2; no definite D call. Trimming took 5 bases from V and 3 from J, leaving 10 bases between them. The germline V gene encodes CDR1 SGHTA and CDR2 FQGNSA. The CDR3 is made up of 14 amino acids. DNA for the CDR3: TGTGCCAGCAGCGTTAACTTCCACACCGGGGAGCTGTTTTTT. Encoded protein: CASSVNFHTGELFF.